A single sample is the source of the 9 T cell receptor beta chains below, sequenced in a study of T cells in localized non-small cell lung cancer. Profiled with immunoSEQ multiplex PCR; TCRdb holds only in-frame clones, not every one. The data contain under 95,000 clones, approximately 80% of them singletons. The sequences come from peripheral blood, collected before any cancer treatment. These receptors all come from a female donor of 60 years or more with stage I lung adenocarcinoma.

The chain recombines TRBV7-9 with TRBJ2-1; no reliable D call. Trimming took off 9 bases at V and 9 bases at J, with 24 bases between the two ends. The CDR3 covers 15 residues. The germline V gene encodes CDR1 SEHNR and CDR2 FQNEAQ (reference sequence). Here the CDR3 DNA reads TGTGCCAGTGACCCTGGGGATAACGCGGTTGGTGAGCAGTTCTTC. Amino acids: CASDPGDNAVGEQFF.

This clone was picked up a small number of times. The chain couples TRBV12-5 to TRBJ2-2; 7 bases are shared with TRBD1. CDR3 length: 19 amino acids. Germline V gene lookup returns CDR1 LGHNT and CDR2 FRNRAP. V lost 0 bases, J lost 6 bases, and 16 bases stayed unmatched. This CDR3 reads CASGLVLGTGQLGAGELFF. The CDR3 region has the DNA TGTGCTAGTGGTTTGGTCCTGGGGACGGGACAGCTTGGGGCCGGGGAGCTGTTTTTT. The full variable domain, with the rest looked up from reference TRBV12-5 and TRBJ2-2, is DARVTQTPRHKVTEMGQEVTMRCQPILGHNTVFWYRQTMMQGLELLAYFRNRAPLDDSGMPKDRFSAEMPDATLATLKIQPSEPRDSAVYFCASGLVLGTGQLGAGELFFGEGSRLTVL.

This sequence joins TRBV2 and TRBJ2-3; 10 bases are shared with TRBD2. Germline lookup yields CDR1 SNHLY and CDR2 FYNNEI. J was trimmed by 3 bases and V by 6 bases; bases with no gene match: 6. The CDR3 has 15 residues. CDR3 sequence: CASSGASGRTDTQYF. As DNA, the CDR3 is TGTGCCAGCAGCGGGGCTAGCGGGAGAACAGATACGCAGTATTTT.

The rearrangement links TRBV6-5 to TRBJ1-3; D is uncertain. This CDR3 has 13 residues. Deletions cut 9 bases from V and 0 bases from J, with 9 bases between. Germline CDR1 MNHEY, CDR2 SVGAGI. This CDR3 is CASTFYSGNTIYF. The CDR3 bases are TGTGCCAGTACCTTTTACTCTGGAAACACCATATATTTT.

The chain's CDR3 is CASSLAVRRDRDGEQYF. The CDR3 bases are TGTGCCAGCAGCTTAGCGGTCCGACGGGACAGGGATGGCGAGCAGTACTTC. The chain links TRBV7-8 to TRBJ2-7, with 9 bases that match TRBD1. In germline, CDR1 is SGHVS, CDR2 FQNEAQ. The CDR3 spans 17 residues. After removal of 0 bases from V and 6 bases from J, the junction contained 12 bases not matched to a gene.

The chain couples TRBV19 to TRBJ2-3; 12 bases match TRBD2. The CDR3 loop spans 15 amino acids. The V gene end was trimmed by 6 bases and the J gene end by 2 bases; junction bases not matched to a gene: 3. CDR1 is LNHDA and CDR2 is SQIVND in the germline V gene (reference sequence). CDR3 sequence reads: CASSGTSGYTDTQYF. In DNA form, the CDR3 reads TGTGCCAGTAGCGGGACTAGCGGGTACACAGATACGCAGTATTTT. Filled out from reference TRBV19 and TRBJ2-3, the complete variable domain reads DGGITQSPKYLFRKEGQNVTLSCEQNLNHDAMYWYRQDPGQGLRLIYYSQIVNDFQKGDIAEGYSVSREKKESFPLTVTSAQKNPTAFYLCASSGTSGYTDTQYFGPGTRLTVL.

The chain employs TRBV9 and TRBJ2-3; no definite D call. CDR1 and CDR2 from the germline V gene are SGDLS and YYNGEE. CDR3 size: 17 residues. V was pared by 3 bases and J by 1 base, with 18 bases between. CDR3 nucleotides: TGTGCCAGCAGCGCCGGGTTTATTGCTGATCGCACAGATACGCAGTATTTT. Translated, it gives CASSAGFIADRTDTQYF.

This rearrangement joins TRBV6-6 to TRBJ1-1; 8 positions agree with TRBD1. V gave up 6 bases and J gave up 7 bases; unmatched junction bases: 7. CDR3 length: 13 amino acids. CDR1 and CDR2 (germline): MNHNY, SVGAGI (reference sequence). CDR3 DNA sequence: TGTGCCAGCAGAGACAGGGGCTCGGATGAAGCTTTCTTT. It specifies CASRDRGSDEAFF.

J is TRBJ1-2 and V is TRBV6-4; D not resolved. Trimming removed 2 bases from V and 6 bases from J, with 4 bases in between. The CDR3 spans 11 residues. CDR1 and CDR2 from the germline V gene are MRHNA and SNTAGT. This CDR3 is CASSDGDGYTF. CDR3 in DNA: TGTGCCAGCAGTGACGGGGATGGCTACACCTTC.